Below, one T cell receptor beta chain is given with its context. The antigen remains undetermined. Repertoires were generated with immunoSEQ multiplex PCR, while TCRdb's copy carries only in-frame clones and drops some. This table holds 57,000 or so clones, 54% found once. The source of the sample is a study of cytotoxic CD8 clonotypes in ibrutinib-treated CLL. Study overall: After median approximately 74 months, roughly 14 stayed in remission, about twelve progressed; responses some 25 partial, 2 complete.

Study outcomes and limitations: Clonality went up at the time of ibrutinib response, stayed stable in sustained remission, and later dropped back toward its baseline level at progression.

The source of this sequence is a human donor with chronic lymphocytic leukemia. Source: PBMCs, taken at disease progression, from a patient treated with ibrutinib.

The CDR3 DNA reads TGTGCCAGCACCCCGGGCGGGAGGGGCTCCTACAATGAGCAGTTCTTC. This translates into CASTPGGRGSYNEQFF. J is TRBJ2-1 and V is TRBV6-4; 9 bases line up with TRBD2. Germline CDR1 is MRHNA and CDR2 is SNTAGT. The junction had 7 bases not matched to a gene; V was cut back by 7 bases and J by 0 bases. The CDR3 has 16 amino acids.